The present entry profiles one T cell receptor beta chain with its context. Its binding antigen is unknown. Base qualities were left out, and no much larger clone turns up one base away. The label giving this sample's time point can be read as: persistent/refractory GD, antithyroid drugs over 5 years with positive TRAb. For both TCR sequencing and RNA sequencing, RNA was extracted from PBMCs using TRIzol. The diagnosis of Graves' disease was made according to American Thyroid Association guidelines. Patients for the study were recruited at an endocrinology department in Xi'an, China. From each patient, around 9 milliliters of peripheral blood was collected into an EDTA anticoagulant tube. Ficoll Paque Plus density gradient separation was used to isolate PBMCs, and no additional T cell sorting was done. An Agilent 2100 Bioanalyzer and agarose gel were used to check RNA quality, and a NanoDrop 2000 was used to measure RNA concentration.

These data come from a study of regulatory T cells in long-lasting Graves disease (dated by TCRdb to about 2021). Turning to the overall study: Persistent Graves' disease was defined as persistently positive TSH receptor autoantibodies together with antithyroid drug treatment for over 5 years. The study took place in China and was registered as a clinical trial. Peripheral blood TCR sequencing and RNA sequencing compared persistent Graves' disease patients with newly diagnosed Graves' disease patients. A total of roughly 33 samples were covered by TCR sequencing, comprising about 13 persistent and around 20 newly diagnosed Graves' disease patients. On average, persistent Graves' disease patients in the clinical cohort had been on antithyroid drugs for approximately ten years.

The library came from multiplex PCR. Data came from an Illumina HiSeq 4000. CDR3 regions were amplified by Arm-PCR with iRepertoire HTBI primers to construct TCR beta libraries. Before sequencing, the PCR products went through gel purification. For the original study's pipeline: A total of 62 TRBV and approximately 15 TRBJ segments were identified across samples and were used for gene usage analysis of CDR3 amino acid clonotypes. COPE and FqMerger were used to merge filtered high-quality paired reads into contigs. BLAST was used to align contigs to IMGT TRBV, TRBD and TRBJ reference genes, and CDR3 was defined according to IMGT. Any clonotype with a frequency above 0.1% was counted as a highly expanded clone. Repertoire diversity was measured by Shannon entropy, and V-J evenness by the Gini coefficient. Clonotypes shared by more than one individual were considered public. TCRdb ran its own pipeline on the public reads, namely fastp trimming at Q25 and MiXCR clone calling, and kept in-frame beta chains. One record per CDR3 amino acid sequence lists the most common genes and DNA. The authors' filters were not applied to this entry. The sample has about 660,000 distinct CDR3 sequences on record, 25% to 30% of them singletons. The ten largest clones take up about 40% of the sample.

The CDR3 numbers 15 residues from cysteine through phenylalanine. The only DNA kept is the CDR3, 45 bases in frame from the first base. V and J lose 3 bases and 0 bases, and a span of 8 bases separates them. The germline V gene gives CDR1 as MNHEY and CDR2 as SVGEGT. Study-level results and caveats: Because the primary lesion, thyroid tissue, could not be accessed, the study looked at peripheral blood alone. TRBV28, TRBJ1-2 and TRBJ2-5 were preferentially used in persistent disease, while TRBV20-1 and TRBJ2-1 were favored in newly diagnosed disease. A larger number of public clonotypes was shared among persistent patients (under 3,000) than among newly diagnosed patients (about 990). The authors noted that the small sample size was a limitation that may lower accuracy. Sequencing and analysis were limited to the TCR beta chain. Compared with newly diagnosed patients, persistent Graves' disease patients had lower TCR Shannon entropy and fewer highly expanded clones, which suggests clonal expansion.

The input for sequencing was peripheral blood mononuclear cells (PBMCs), taken when the disease was refractory, from a patient treated with antithyroid drugs. The chain is encoded by TRBV6-2 or TRBV6-3 joined to TRBJ2-2; confidence is insufficient to name the D gene. The sequence came from a female donor with Graves disease. The nucleotides read TGTGCCAGCAGTTATTTTCGACCGAACACCGGGGAGCTGTTTTTT. Its protein product is CASSYFRPNTGELFF.